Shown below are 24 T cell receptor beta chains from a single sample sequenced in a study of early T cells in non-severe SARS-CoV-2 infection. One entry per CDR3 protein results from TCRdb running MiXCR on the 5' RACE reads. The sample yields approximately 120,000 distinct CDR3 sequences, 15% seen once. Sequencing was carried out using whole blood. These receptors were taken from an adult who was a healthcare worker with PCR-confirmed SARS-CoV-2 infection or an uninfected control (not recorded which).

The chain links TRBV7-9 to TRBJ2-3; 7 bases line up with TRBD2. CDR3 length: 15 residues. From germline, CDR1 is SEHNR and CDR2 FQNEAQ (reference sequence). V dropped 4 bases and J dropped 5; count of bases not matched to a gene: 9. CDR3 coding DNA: TGTGCCAGCAGCTCTGGGGCGGGGGACCAAGATACGCAGTATTTT. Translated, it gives CASSSGAGDQDTQYF.

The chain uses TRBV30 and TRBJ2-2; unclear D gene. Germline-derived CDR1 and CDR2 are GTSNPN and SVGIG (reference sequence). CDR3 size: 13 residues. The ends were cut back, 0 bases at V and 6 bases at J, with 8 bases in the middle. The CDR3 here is CAWSVLTAGELFF. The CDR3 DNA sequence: TGTGCCTGGAGTGTACTGACTGCCGGGGAGCTGTTTTTT.

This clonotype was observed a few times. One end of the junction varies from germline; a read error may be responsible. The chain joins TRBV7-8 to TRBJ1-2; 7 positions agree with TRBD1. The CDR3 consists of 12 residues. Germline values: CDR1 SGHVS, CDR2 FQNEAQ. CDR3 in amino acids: CASSALTGNKAF. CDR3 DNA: TGTGCCAGCAGCGCACTGACAGGGAATAAGGCCTTC.

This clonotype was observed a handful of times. The CDR3 bases are TGTGCCAGCAGCCAAGATAGGAGAGGACAGGGTAACGAGCAGTACTTC. Translation: CASSQDRRGQGNEQYF. The chain links TRBV4-2 to TRBJ2-7; the match to TRBD1 covers 8 bases. Germline loops: CDR1 LGHNA, CDR2 YNFKEQ. The CDR3 is 16 amino acids. The J segment lost 5 bases and the V segment lost 0 bases, leaving 9 bases of the junction unmatched.

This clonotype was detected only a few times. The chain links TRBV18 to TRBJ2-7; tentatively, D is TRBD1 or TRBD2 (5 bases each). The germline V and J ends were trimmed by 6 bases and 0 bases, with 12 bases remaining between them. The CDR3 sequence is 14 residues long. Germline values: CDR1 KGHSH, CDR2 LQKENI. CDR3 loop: CASSAGTSSYEQYF. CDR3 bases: TGTGCCAGCTCTGCCGGGACCTCCTCCTACGAGCAGTACTTC.

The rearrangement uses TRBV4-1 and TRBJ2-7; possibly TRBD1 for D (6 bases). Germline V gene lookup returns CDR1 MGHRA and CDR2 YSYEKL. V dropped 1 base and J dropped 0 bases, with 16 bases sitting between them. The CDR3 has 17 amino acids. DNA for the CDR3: TGCGCCAGCAGCCAAGGGGGACCCCGGGACAACTCCTACGAGCAGTACTTC. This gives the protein CASSQGGPRDNSYEQYF.

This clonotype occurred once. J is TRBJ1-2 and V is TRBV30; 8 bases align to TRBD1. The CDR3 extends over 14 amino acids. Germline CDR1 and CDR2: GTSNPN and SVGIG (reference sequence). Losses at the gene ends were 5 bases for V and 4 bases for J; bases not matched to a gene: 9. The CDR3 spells CAWYRATGAYGYTF. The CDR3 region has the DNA TGTGCCTGGTACCGGGCGACAGGGGCCTATGGCTACACCTTC.

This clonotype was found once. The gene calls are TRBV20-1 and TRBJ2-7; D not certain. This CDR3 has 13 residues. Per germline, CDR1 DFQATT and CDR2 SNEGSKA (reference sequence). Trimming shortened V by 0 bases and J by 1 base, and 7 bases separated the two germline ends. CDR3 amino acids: CSARDDRSYEQYF. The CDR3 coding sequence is TGCAGTGCTAGAGATGACCGTTCCTACGAGCAGTACTTC.

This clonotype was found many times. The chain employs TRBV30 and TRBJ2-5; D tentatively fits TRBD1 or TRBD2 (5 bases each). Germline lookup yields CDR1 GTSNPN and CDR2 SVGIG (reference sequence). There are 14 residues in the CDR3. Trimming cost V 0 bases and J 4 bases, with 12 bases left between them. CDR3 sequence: CAWSVVRGTETQYF. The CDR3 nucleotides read TGTGCCTGGAGTGTTGTTCGAGGGACAGAGACCCAGTACTTC.

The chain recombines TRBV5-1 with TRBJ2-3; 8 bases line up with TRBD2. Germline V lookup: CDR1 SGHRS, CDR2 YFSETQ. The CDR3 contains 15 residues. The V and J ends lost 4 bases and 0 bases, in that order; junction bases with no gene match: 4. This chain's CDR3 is CASSDIAGSTDTQYF. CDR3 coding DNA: TGCGCCAGCAGCGATATAGCGGGGAGCACAGATACGCAGTATTTT. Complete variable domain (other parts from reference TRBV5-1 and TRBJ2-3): KAGVTQTPRYLIKTRGQQVTLSCSPISGHRSVSWYQQTPGQGLQFLFEYFSETQRNKGNFPGRFSGRQFSNSRSEMNVSTLELGDSALYLCASSDIAGSTDTQYFGPGTRLTVL.

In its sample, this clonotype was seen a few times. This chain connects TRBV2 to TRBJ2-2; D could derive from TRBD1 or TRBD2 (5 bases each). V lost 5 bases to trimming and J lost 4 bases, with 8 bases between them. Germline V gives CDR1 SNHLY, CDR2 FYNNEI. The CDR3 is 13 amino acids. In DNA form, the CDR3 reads TGTGCCAGCAGTACTGGGGGCACCGGGGAGCTGTTTTTT. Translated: CASSTGGTGELFF. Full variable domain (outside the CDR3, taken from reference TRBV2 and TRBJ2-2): EPEVTQTPSHQVTQMGQEVILRCVPISNHLYFYWYRQILGQKVEFLVSFYNNEISEKSEIFDDQFSVERPDGSNFTLKIRSTKLEDSAMYFCASSTGGTGELFFGEGSRLTVL.

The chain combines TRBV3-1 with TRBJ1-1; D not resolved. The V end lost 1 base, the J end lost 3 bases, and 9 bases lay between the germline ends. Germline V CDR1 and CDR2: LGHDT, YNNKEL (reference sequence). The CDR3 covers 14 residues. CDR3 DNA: TGTGCCAGCAGCCAAGCACAGATGGACACTGAAGCTTTCTTT. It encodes CASSQAQMDTEAFF.

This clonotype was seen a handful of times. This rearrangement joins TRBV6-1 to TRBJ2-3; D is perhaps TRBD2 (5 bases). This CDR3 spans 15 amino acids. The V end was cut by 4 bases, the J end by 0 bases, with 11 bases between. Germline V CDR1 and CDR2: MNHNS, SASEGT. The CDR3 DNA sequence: TGTGCCAGCAGTGTTAGAGACTATAGCACAGATACGCAGTATTTT. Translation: CASSVRDYSTDTQYF.

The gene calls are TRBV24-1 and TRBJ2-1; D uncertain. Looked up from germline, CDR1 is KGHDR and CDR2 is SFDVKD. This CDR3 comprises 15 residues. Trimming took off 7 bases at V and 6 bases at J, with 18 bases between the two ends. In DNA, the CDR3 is TGTGCCACCAGCGAAGCAGGCAGTAAGGGCAATGAGCAGTTCTTC. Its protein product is CATSEAGSKGNEQFF.

CDR3 DNA: TGTGCCAGCAGCTTCCAAAGTCGCTCCTACAATGAGCAGTTCTTC. Amino acid sequence: CASSFQSRSYNEQFF. The gene calls are TRBV7-2 and TRBJ2-1, with unresolved D. This CDR3 is 15 amino acids long. The germline V gene encodes CDR1 SGHTA and CDR2 FQGNSA. V was clipped by 3 bases and J by 0 bases, with 9 bases between them.

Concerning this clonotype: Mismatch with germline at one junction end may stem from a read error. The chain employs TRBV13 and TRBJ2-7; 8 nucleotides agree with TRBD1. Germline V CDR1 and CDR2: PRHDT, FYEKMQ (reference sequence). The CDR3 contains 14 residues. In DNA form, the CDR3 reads TGTGCCAACAGCTCCGGACAGGGCACCTACGAGCAGTACTTC. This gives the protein CANSSGQGTYEQYF.

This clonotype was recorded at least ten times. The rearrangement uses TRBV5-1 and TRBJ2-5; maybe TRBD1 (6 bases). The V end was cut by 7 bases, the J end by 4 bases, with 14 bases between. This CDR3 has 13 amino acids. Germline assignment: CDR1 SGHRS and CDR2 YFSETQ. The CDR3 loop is CASAEQGVETQYF. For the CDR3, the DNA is TGCGCCAGCGCCGAACAGGGTGTAGAGACCCAGTACTTC.

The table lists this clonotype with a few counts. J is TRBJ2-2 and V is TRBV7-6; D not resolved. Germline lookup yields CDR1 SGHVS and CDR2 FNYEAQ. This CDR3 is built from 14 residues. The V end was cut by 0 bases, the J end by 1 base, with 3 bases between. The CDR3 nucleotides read TGTGCCAGCAGCTTAGCAGGGAACACCGGGGAGCTGTTTTTT. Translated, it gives CASSLAGNTGELFF.

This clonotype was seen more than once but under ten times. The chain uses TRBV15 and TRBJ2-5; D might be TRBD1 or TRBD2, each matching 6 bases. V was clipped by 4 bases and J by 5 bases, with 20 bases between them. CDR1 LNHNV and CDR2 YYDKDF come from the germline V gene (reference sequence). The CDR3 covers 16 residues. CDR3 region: CATSTNYRRGMETQYF. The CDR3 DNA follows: TGTGCCACCAGCACGAACTACAGGAGGGGGATGGAGACCCAGTACTTC.

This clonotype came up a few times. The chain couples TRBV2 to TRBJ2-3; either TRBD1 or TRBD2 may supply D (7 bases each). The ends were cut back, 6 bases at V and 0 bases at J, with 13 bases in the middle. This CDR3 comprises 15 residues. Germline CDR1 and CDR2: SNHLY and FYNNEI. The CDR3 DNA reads TGTGCCAGCAGCGGGGGGACAGCGAGCACAGATACGCAGTATTTT. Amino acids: CASSGGTASTDTQYF.

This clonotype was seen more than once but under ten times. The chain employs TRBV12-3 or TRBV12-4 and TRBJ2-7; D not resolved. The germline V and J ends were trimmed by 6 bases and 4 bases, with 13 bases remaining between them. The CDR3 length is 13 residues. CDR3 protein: CASSPLTYYEQYF. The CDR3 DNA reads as TGTGCCAGCAGCCCATTGACTTATTACGAGCAGTACTTC.

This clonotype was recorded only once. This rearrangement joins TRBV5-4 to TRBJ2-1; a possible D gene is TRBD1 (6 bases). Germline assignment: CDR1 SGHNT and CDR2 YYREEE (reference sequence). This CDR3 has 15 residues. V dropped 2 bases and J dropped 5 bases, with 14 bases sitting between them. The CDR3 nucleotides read TGTGCCAGCAGCTTAACGACAGGAGGACACAATGAGCAGTTCTTC. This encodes CASSLTTGGHNEQFF.

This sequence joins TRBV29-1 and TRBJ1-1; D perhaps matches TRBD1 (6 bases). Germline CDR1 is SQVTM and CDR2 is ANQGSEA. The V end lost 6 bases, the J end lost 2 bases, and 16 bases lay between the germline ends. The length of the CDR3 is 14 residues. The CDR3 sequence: CSVGPGQLNTEAFF. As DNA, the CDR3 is TGCAGCGTGGGCCCGGGACAACTCAACACTGAAGCTTTCTTT.

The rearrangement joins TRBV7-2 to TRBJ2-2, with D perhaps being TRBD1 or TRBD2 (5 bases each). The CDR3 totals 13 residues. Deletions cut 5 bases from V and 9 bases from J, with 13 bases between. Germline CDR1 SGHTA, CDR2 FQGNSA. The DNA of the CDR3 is TGTGCCAGCAGCCTCGGACGGGACCGGGAGCTGTTTTTT. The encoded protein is CASSLGRDRELFF.